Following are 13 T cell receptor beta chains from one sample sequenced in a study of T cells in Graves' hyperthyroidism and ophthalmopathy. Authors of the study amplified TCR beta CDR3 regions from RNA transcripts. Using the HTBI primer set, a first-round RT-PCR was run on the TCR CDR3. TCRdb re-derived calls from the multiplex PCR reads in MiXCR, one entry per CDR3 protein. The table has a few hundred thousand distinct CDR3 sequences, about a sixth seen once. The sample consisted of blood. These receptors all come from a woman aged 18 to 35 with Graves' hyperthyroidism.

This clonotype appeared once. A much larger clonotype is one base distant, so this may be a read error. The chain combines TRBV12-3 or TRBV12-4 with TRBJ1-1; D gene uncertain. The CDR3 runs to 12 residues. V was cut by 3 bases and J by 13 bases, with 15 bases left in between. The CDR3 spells CASSFSAARVFF. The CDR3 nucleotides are TGTGCCAGCAGTTTTTCGGCGGCTAGAGTTTTCTTT.

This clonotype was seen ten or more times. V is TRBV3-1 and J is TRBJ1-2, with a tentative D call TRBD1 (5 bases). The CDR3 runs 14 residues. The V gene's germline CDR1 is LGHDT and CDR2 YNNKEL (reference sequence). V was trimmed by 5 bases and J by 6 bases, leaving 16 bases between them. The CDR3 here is CASSSIGGVNGYTF. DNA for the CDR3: TGTGCCAGCAGCTCAATCGGGGGGGTGAATGGCTACACCTTC.

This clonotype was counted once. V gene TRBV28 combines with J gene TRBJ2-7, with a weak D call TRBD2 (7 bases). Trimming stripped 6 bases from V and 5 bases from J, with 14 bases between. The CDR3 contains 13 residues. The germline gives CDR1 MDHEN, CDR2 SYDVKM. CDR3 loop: CASRTRGAHEQYF. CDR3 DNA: TGTGCCAGCAGGACTCGGGGGGCGCACGAGCAGTACTTC.

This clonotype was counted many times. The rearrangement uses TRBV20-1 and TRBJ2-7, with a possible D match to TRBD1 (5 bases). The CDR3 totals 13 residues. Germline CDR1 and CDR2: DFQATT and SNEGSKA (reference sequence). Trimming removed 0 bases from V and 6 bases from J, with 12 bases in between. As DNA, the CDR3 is TGCAGTGCTAGAGATATTACAGGTGGCGAGCAGTACTTC. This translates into CSARDITGGEQYF.

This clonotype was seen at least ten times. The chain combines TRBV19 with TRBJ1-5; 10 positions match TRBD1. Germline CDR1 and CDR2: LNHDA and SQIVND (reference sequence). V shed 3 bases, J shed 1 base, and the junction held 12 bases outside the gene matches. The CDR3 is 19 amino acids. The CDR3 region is CASSIRTGGSPASNQPQHF. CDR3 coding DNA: TGTGCCAGTAGTATTAGGACAGGGGGGTCGCCAGCAAGCAATCAGCCCCAGCATTTT.

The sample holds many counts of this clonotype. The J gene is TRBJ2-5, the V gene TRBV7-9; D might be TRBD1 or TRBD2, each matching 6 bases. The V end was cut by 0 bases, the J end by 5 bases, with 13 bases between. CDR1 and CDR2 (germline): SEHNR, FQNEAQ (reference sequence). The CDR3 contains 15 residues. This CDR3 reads CASSLALRGRETQYF. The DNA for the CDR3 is TGTGCCAGCAGCTTAGCGCTTCGGGGGCGTGAGACCCAGTACTTC.

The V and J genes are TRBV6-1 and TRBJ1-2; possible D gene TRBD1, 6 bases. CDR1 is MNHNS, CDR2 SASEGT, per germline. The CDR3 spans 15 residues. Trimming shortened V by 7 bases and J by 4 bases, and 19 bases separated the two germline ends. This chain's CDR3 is CASTVPPQGIYGYTF. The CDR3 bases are TGTGCCAGCACCGTCCCCCCGCAGGGGATCTATGGCTACACCTTC.

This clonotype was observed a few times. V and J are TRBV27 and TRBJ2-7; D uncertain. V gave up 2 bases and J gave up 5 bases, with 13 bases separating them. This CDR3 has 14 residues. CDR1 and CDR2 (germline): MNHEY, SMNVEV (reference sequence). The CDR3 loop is CASSLGQVVNEQYF. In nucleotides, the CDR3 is TGTGCCAGCAGTTTAGGCCAGGTTGTAAACGAGCAGTACTTC.

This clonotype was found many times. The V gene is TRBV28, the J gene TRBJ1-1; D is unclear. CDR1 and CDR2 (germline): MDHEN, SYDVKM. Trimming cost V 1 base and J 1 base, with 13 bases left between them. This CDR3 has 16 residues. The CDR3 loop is CASSLSPGVANTEAFF. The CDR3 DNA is TGTGCCAGCAGTTTATCCCCCGGCGTAGCGAACACTGAAGCTTTCTTT. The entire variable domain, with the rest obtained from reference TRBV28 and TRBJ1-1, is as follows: DVKVTQSSRYLVKRTGEKVFLECVQDMDHENMFWYRQDPGLGLRLIYFSYDVKMKEKGDIPEGYSVSREKKERFSLILESASTNQTSMYLCASSLSPGVANTEAFFGQGTRLTVV.

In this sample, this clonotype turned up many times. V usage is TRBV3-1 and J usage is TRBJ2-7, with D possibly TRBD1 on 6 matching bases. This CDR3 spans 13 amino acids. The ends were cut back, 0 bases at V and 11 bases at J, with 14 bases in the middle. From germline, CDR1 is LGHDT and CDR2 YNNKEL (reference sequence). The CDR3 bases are TGTGCCAGCAGCCAAGAACCCCGGGCAGGGGAGTACTTC. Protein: CASSQEPRAGEYF.

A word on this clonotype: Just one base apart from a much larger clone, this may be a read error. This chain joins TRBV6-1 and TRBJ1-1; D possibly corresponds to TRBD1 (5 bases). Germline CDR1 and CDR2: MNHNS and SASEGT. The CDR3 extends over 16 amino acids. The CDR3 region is CASGEWRWGTDTEAFF. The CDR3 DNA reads TGTGCCAGCGGTGAATGGAGATGGGGGACGGACACTGAAGCTTTCTTT.

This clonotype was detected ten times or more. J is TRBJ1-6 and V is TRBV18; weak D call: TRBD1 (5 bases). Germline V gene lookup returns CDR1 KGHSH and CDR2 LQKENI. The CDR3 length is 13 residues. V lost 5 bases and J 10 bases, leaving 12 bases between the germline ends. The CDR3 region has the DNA TGTGCCAGCTCAACGGGGACCCAGTCACCCCTCCACTTT. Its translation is CASSTGTQSPLHF.

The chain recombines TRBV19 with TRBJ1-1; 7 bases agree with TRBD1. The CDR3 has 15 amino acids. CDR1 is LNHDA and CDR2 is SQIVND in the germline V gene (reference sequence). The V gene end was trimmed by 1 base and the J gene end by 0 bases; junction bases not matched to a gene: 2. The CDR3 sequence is CASSIAQGLNTEAFF. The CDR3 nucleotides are TGTGCCAGTAGTATAGCACAGGGGCTGAACACTGAAGCTTTCTTT.